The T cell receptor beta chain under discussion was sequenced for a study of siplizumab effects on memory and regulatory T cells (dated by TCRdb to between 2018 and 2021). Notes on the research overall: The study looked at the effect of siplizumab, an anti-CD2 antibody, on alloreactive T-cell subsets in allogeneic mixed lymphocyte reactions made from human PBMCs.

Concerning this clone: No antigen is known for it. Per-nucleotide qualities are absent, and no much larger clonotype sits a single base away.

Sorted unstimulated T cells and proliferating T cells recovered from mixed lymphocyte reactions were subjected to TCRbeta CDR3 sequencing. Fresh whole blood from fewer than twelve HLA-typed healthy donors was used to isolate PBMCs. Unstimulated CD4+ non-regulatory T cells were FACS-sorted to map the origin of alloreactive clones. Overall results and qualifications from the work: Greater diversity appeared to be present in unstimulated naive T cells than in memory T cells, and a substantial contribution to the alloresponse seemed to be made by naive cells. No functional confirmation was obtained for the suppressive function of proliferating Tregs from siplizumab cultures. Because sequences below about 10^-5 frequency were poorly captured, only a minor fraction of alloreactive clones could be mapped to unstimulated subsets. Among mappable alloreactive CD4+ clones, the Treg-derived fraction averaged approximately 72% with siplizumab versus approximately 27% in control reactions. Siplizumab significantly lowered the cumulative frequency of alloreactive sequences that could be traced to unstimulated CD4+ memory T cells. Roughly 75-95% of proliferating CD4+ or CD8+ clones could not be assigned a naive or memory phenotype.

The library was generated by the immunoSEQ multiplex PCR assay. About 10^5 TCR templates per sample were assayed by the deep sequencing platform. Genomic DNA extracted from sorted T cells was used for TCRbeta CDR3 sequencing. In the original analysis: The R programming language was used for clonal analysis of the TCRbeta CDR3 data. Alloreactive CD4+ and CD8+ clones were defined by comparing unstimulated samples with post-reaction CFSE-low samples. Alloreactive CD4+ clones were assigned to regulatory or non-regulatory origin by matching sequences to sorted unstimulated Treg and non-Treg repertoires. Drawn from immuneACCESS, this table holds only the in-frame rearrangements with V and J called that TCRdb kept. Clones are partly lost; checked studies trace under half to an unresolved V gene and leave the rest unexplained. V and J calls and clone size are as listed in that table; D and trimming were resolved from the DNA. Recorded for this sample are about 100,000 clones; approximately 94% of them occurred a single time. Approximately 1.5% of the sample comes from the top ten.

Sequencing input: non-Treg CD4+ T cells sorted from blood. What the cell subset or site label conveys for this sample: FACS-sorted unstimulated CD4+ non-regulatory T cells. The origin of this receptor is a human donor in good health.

This receptor carries the CDR3 CASRKMGDSGGYTF. The DNA sequence follows: TGTGCCAGCAGGAAGATGGGGGACAGTGGGGGCTACACCTTC. This sequence uses TRBV2 and TRBJ1-2; a stretch of 7 junction bases matches TRBD1. Compared with germline, V lacks 6 bases and J lacks 8 bases; bases without a gene match: 12. Measured from the cysteine to the phenylalanine, the CDR3 is 14 residues long. Only the CDR3 portion is preserved as DNA: 42 bases, with reading frame beginning at the first base. CDR1 and CDR2 are read off the germline V gene as SNHLY and FYNNEI.